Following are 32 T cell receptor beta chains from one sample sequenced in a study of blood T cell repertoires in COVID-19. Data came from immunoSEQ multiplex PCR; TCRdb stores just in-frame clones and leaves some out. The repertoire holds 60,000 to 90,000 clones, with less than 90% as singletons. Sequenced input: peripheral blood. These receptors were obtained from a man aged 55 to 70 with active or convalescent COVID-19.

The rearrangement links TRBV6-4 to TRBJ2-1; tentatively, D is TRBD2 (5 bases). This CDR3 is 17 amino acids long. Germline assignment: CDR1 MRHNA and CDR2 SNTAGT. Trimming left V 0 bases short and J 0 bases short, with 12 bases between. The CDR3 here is CASSDSNVGDSYNEQFF. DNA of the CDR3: TGTGCCAGCAGTGACTCAAACGTGGGAGACTCCTACAATGAGCAGTTCTTC.

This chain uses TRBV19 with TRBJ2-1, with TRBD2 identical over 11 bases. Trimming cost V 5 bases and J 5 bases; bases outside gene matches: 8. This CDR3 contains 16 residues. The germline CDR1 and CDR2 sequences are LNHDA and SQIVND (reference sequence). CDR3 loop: CASSPQLAGANNEQFF. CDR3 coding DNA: TGTGCCAGTAGTCCCCAACTAGCGGGGGCGAACAATGAGCAGTTCTTC.

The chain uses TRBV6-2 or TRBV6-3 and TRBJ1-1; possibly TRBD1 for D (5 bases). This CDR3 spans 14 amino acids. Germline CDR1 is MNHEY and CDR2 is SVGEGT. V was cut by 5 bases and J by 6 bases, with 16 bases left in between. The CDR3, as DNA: TGTGCCAGCAGTCCACGGGGGGGAGGAGCTGAAGCTTTCTTT. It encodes CASSPRGGGAEAFF.

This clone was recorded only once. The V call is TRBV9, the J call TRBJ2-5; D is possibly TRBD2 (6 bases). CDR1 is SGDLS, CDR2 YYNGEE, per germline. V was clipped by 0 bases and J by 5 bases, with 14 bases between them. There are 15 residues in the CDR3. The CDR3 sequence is CASSVAWGVYETQYF. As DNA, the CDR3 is TGTGCCAGCAGCGTAGCGTGGGGGGTATATGAGACCCAGTACTTC.

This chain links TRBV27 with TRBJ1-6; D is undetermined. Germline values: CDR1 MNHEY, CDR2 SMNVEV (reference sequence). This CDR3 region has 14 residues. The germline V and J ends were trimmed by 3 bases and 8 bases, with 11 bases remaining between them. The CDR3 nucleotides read TGTGCCAGCAGTTTTAGGGAGCGGGATTCACCCCTCCACTTT. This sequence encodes CASSFRERDSPLHF.

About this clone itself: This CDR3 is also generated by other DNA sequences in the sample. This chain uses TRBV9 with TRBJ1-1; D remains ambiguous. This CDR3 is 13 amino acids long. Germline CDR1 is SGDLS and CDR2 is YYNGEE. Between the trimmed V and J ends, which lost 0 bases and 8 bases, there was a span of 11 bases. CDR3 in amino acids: CASSVEAGAEAFF. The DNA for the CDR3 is TGTGCCAGCAGCGTAGAGGCAGGCGCCGAAGCTTTCTTT.

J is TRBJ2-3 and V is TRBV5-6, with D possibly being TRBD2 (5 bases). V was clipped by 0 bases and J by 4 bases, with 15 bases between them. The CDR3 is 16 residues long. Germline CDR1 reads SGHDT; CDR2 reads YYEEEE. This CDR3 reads CASSLVRLTVPDTQYF. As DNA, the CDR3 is TGTGCCAGCAGCTTGGTTCGACTAACCGTGCCAGATACGCAGTATTTT. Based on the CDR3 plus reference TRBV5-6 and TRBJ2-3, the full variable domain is DAGVTQSPTHLIKTRGQQVTLRCSPKSGHDTVSWYQQALGQGPQFIFQYYEEEERQRGNFPDRFSGHQFPNYSSELNVNALLLGDSALYLCASSLVRLTVPDTQYFGPGTRLTVL.

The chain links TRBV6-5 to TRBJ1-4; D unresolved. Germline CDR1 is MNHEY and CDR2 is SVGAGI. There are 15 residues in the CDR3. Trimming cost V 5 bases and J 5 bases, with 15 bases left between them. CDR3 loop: CASSTTGISNEKLFF. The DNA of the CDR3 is TGTGCCAGCAGTACTACGGGGATTTCGAATGAAAAACTGTTTTTT.

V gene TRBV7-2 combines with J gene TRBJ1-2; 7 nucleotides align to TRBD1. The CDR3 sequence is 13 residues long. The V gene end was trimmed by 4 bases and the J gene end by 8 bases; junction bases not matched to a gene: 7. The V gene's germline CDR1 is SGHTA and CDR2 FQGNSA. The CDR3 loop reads CASSSLTGVGYTF. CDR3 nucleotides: TGTGCCAGCAGCTCACTCACAGGGGTCGGCTACACCTTC.

The CDR3 DNA reads TGTGCCAGCAGTTCGGGACAGGCTCAGCGGCCCCAGCATTTT. This codes for CASSSGQAQRPQHF. The V gene is TRBV27, the J gene TRBJ1-5, with 8 bases that match TRBD1. CDR1 is MNHEY, CDR2 SMNVEV, per germline (reference sequence). The CDR3 totals 14 residues. The V gene end was trimmed by 4 bases and the J gene end by 9 bases; junction bases not matched to a gene: 8.

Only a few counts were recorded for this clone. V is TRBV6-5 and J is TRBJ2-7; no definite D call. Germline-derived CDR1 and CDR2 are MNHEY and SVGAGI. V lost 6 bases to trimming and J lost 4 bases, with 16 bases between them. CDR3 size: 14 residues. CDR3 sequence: CASRLNPLRYEQYF. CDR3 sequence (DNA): TGTGCCAGCAGACTTAACCCACTCCGGTACGAGCAGTACTTC.

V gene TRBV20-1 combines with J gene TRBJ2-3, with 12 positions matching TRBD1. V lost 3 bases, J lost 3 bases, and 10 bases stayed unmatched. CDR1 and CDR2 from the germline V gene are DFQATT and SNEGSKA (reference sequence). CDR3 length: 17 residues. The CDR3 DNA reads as TGCAGTGCTAGTGTCCGGGACAGGGGGCCGTGGACAGATACGCAGTATTTT. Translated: CSASVRDRGPWTDTQYF.

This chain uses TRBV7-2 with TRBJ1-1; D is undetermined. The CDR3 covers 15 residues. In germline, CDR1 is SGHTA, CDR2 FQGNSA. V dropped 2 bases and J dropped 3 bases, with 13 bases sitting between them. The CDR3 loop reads CASSLLLPPDTEAFF. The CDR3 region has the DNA TGTGCCAGCAGCTTACTCCTCCCCCCAGACACTGAAGCTTTCTTT. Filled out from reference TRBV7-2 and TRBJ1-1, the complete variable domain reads GAGVSQSPSNKVTEKGKDVELRCDPISGHTALYWYRQSLGQGLEFLIYFQGNSAPDKSGLPSDRFSAERTGGSVSTLTIQRTQQEDSAVYLCASSLLLPPDTEAFFGQGTRLTVV.

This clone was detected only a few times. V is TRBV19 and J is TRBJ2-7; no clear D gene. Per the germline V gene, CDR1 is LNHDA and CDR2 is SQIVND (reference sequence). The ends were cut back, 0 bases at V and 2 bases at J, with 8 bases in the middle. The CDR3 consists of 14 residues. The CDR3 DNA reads TGTGCCAGTAGTATAGATGCGGAGCCCTACGAGCAGTACTTC. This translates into CASSIDAEPYEQYF. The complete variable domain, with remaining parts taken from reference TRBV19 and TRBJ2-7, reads DGGITQSPKYLFRKEGQNVTLSCEQNLNHDAMYWYRQDPGQGLRLIYYSQIVNDFQKGDIAEGYSVSREKKESFPLTVTSAQKNPTAFYLCASSIDAEPYEQYFGPGTRLTVT.

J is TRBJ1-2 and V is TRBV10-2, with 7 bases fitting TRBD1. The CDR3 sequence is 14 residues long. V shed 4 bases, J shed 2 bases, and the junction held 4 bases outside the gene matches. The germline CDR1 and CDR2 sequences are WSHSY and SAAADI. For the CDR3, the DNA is TGCGCCAGCAGTGGAGGGACAGTAAACTATGGCTACACCTTC. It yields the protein CASSGGTVNYGYTF.

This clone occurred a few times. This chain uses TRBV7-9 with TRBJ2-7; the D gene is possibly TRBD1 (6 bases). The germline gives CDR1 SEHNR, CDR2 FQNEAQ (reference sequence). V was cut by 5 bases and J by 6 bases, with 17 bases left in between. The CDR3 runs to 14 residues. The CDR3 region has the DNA TGTGCCAGCAGCCCACAGGGAACCCCACTCGAGCAGTACTTC. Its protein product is CASSPQGTPLEQYF.

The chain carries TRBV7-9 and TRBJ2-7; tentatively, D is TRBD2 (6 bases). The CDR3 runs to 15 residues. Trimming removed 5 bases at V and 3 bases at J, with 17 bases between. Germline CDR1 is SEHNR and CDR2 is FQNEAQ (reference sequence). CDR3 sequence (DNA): TGTGCCAGCAGCCGCGCCGGGACTGGGAGCTACGAGCAGTACTTC. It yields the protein CASSRAGTGSYEQYF.

The CDR3 DNA reads TGCGCCAGCACGGGGGGACAGGGTAACTATGGCTACACCTTC. Protein: CASTGGQGNYGYTF. The rearrangement joins TRBV10-2 to TRBJ1-2, with 9 nucleotides matching TRBD1. CDR3 length: 14 residues. Germline CDR1 and CDR2: WSHSY and SAAADI. The V and J ends lost 7 bases and 1 base, in that order; junction bases with no gene match: 4.

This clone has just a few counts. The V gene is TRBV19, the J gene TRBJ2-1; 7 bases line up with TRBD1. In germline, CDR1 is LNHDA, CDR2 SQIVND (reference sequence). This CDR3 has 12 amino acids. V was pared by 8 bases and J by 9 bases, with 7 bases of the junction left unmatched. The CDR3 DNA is TGTGCCAGTGGAAACAGGGGCGGTGAGCAGTTCTTC. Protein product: CASGNRGGEQFF.

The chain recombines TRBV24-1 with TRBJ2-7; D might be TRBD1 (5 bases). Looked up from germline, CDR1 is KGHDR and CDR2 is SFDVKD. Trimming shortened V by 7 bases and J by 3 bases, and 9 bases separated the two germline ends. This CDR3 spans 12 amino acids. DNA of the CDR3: TGTGCCACCAGCACAGGTTACTACGAGCAGTACTTC. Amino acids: CATSTGYYEQYF.

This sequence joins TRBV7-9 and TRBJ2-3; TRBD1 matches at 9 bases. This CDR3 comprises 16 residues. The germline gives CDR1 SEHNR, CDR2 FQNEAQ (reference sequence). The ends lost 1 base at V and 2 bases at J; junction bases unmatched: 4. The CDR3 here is CASSLVTGGPTDTQYF. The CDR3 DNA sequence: TGTGCCAGCAGCTTAGTCACAGGGGGCCCCACAGATACGCAGTATTTT.

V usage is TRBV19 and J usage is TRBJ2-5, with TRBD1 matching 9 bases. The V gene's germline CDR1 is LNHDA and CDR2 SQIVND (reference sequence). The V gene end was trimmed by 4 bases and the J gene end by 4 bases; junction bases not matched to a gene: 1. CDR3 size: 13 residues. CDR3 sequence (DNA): TGTGCCAGTAGTAGGGGACAGGGAGAGACCCAGTACTTC. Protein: CASSRGQGETQYF.

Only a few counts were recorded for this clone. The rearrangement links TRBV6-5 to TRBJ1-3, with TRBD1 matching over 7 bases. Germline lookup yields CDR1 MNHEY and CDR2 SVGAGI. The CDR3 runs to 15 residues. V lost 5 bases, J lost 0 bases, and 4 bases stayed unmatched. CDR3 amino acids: CASSHGTVSGNTIYF. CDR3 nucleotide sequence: TGTGCCAGCAGTCATGGGACAGTCTCTGGAAACACCATATATTTT.

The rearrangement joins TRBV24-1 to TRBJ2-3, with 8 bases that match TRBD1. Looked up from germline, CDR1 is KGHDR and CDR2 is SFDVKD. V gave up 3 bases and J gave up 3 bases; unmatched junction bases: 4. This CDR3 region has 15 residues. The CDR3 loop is CATSDGQGRTDTQYF. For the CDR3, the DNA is TGTGCCACCAGTGATGGACAGGGTCGGACAGATACGCAGTATTTT.

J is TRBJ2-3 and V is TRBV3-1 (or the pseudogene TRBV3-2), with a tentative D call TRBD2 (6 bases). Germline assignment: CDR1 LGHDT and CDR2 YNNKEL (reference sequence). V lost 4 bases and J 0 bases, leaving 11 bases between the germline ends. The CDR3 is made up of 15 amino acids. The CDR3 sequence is CASSPLAGSTDTQYF. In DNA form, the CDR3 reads TGTGCCAGCAGCCCCCTTGCGGGGAGCACAGATACGCAGTATTTT.

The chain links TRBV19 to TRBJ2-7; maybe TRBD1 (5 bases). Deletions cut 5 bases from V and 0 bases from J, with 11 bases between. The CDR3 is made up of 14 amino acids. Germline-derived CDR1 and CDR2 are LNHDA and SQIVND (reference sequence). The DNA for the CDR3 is TGTGCCAGTAGTCCCGACAGAAGCTCCTACGAGCAGTACTTC. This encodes CASSPDRSSYEQYF.

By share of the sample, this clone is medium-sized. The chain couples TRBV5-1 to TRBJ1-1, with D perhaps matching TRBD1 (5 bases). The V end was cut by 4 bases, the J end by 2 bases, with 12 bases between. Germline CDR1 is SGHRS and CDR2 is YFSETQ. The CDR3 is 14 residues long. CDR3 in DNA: TGCGCCAGCAGCCAGGGAACTACTAACACTGAAGCTTTCTTT. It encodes CASSQGTTNTEAFF.

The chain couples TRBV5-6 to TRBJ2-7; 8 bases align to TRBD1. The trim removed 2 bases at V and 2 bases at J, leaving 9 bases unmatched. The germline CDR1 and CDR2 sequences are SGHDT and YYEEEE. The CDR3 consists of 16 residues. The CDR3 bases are TGTGCCAGCAGCTTCCAACTTAGACAGGGGACCTACGAGCAGTACTTC. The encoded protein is CASSFQLRQGTYEQYF.

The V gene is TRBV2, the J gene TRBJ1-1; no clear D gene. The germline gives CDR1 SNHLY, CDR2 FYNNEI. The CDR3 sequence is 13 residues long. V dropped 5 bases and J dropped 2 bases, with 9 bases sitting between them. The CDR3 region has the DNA TGTGCCAGCAGTTCCGGGGATAACACTGAAGCTTTCTTT. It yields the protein CASSSGDNTEAFF.

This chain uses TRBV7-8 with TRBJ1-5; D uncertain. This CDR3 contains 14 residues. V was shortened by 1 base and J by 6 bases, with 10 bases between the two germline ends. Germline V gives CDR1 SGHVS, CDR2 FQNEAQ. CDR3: CASSLGVSSQPQHF. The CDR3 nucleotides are TGTGCCAGCAGCTTAGGAGTTTCGAGTCAGCCCCAGCATTTT.

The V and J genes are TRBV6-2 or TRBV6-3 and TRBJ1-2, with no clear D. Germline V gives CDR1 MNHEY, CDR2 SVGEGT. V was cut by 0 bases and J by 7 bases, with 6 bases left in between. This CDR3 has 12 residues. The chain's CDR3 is CASSYSTRGYTF. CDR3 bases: TGTGCCAGCAGTTACTCGACTCGTGGCTACACCTTC.

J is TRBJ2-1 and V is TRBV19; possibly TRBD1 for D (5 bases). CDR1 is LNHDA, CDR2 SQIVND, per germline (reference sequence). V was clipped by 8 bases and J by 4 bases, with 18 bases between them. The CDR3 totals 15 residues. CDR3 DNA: TGTGCCAGTCAAACAGGCCCCGATCAATACAATGAGCAGTTCTTC. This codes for CASQTGPDQYNEQFF. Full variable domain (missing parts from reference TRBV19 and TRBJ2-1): DGGITQSPKYLFRKEGQNVTLSCEQNLNHDAMYWYRQDPGQGLRLIYYSQIVNDFQKGDIAEGYSVSREKKESFPLTVTSAQKNPTAFYLCASQTGPDQYNEQFFGPGTRLTVL.